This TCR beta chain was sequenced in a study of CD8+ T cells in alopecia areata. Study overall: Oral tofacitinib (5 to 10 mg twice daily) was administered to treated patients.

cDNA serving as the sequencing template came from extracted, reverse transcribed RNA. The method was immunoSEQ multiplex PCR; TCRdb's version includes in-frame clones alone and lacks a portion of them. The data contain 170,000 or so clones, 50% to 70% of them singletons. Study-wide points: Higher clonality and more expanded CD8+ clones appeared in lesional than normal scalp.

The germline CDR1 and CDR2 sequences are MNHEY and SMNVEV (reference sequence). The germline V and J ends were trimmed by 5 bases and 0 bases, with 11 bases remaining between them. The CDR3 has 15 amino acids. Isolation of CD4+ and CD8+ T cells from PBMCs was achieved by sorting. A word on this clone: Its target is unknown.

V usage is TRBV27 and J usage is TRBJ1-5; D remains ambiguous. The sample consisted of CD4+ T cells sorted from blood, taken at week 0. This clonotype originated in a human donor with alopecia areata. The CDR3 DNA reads TGTGCCAGCAGTCGGACGGGTAATAGCAATCAGCCCCAGCATTTT. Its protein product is CASSRTGNSNQPQHF.